The T cell receptor beta chain under discussion was sequenced for a study of CD8 T cells in Susac syndrome. Across the study: Treatment at blood withdrawal was none, corticosteroids, or intravenous immunoglobulin alone in Susac syndrome patients. Study conclusions and caveats: Susac-specific public clones in total CD8+ repertoires numbered some 15; in CD8+ TEMRA repertoires, they numbered about 5.

Trimming took off 5 bases at V and 4 bases at J, with 20 bases between the two ends. The CDR3 totals 16 residues. Germline lookup yields CDR1 MNHEY and CDR2 SMNVEV (reference sequence). Sequencing of TCR beta covered CD8+ and CD4+ T cells obtained from blood. Reverse transcription of 0.5 to 1 ug RNA was performed with random hexamers. With immunoSEQ multiplex PCR, TCR beta CDR3 was amplified across 54 Vbeta and 13 Jbeta. TCRdb re-called the immunoSEQ multiplex PCR reads with MiXCR, one entry per CDR3 protein. This sample yields under 110,000 distinct CDR3 sequences, of which roughly 94% are seen a single time; around 0.4% belongs to the top ten. With regard to this clonotype: The antigen is undetermined.

Material for sequencing was CD8+ T cells from PBMCs. This rearrangement joins TRBV27 to TRBJ2-5; tentatively, D is TRBD1 or TRBD2 (5 bases each). This TCR was sampled from a human donor with Susac syndrome. CDR3 region: CASSGNRDLGGETQYF. The CDR3 nucleotides are TGTGCCAGCAGTGGCAACCGGGACCTTGGAGGAGAGACCCAGTACTTC.